These 12 T cell receptor beta chains share one sample of origin, sequenced in a study of blood T cell repertoires in COVID-19. This table comes from immunoSEQ multiplex PCR, and its TCRdb copy is limited to in-frame clones, with some not included. This table has around 20,000 clones, 86% appearing once. The sequenced material came from peripheral blood. These receptors came from a man between 65 and 79 years old with acute or convalescent COVID-19.

This clone came up a few times. V and J are TRBV7-9 and TRBJ2-3; no firm D call. CDR1 is SEHNR and CDR2 is FQNEAQ in the germline V gene (reference sequence). Trimming took off 8 bases at V and 3 bases at J, with 9 bases between the two ends. The CDR3 has 12 residues. The DNA of the CDR3 is TGTGCCAGCCAGAAAAGTACAGATACGCAGTATTTT. Its protein is CASQKSTDTQYF.

This clone was seen only once. CDR3 residues: CASSVGPEVNQPQHF. The CDR3 bases are TGTGCCAGCAGCGTAGGGCCGGAGGTCAATCAGCCCCAGCATTTT. The gene calls are TRBV9 and TRBJ1-5; D unclear. The CDR3 totals 15 residues. Per germline, CDR1 SGDLS and CDR2 YYNGEE. V gave up 0 bases and J gave up 3 bases, with 10 bases separating them. Based on the CDR3 plus reference TRBV9 and TRBJ1-5, the full variable domain is DSGVTQTPKHLITATGQRVTLRCSPRSGDLSVYWYQQSLDQGLQFLIQYYNGEERAKGNILERFSAQQFPDLHSELNLSSLELGDSALYFCASSVGPEVNQPQHFGDGTRLSIL.

The V and J genes are TRBV3-1 (or the pseudogene TRBV3-2) and TRBJ2-7; 9 bases match TRBD2. CDR1 is LGHDT and CDR2 is YNNKEL in the germline V gene (reference sequence). This CDR3 spans 13 amino acids. V gave up 2 bases and J gave up 6 bases; unmatched junction bases: 2. CDR3 protein: CASSQSREGEQYF. The DNA of the CDR3 is TGTGCCAGCAGCCAATCGCGGGAGGGCGAGCAGTACTTC.

The chain couples TRBV20-1 to TRBJ2-1; D call uncertain. Trimming left V 5 bases short and J 8 bases short, with 10 bases between. In germline, CDR1 is DFQATT, CDR2 SNEGSKA (reference sequence). This CDR3 region has 11 residues. The CDR3: CSAPLSHEQFF. The CDR3 DNA reads as TGCAGTGCTCCACTTTCCCATGAGCAGTTCTTC.

The CDR3 DNA sequence: TGTGCCAGCAGCTTACAGGTCGACTATGGCTACACCTTC. It yields the protein CASSLQVDYGYTF. The chain employs TRBV7-2 and TRBJ1-2; D is undetermined. Germline-derived CDR1 and CDR2 are SGHTA and FQGNSA. With 2 bases removed from V and 3 bases from J, the gap between germline ends came to 7 bases. CDR3 length: 13 residues.

V and J are TRBV5-1 and TRBJ1-1; D is ambiguous. CDR3 length equals 14 residues. Per the germline V gene, CDR1 is SGHRS and CDR2 is YFSETQ. The ends were cut back, 0 bases at V and 3 bases at J, with 9 bases in the middle. For the CDR3, the DNA is TGCGCCAGCAGCTTGGCCTCAGAAGACACTGAAGCTTTCTTT. This codes for CASSLASEDTEAFF. Full variable domain (remainder filled in from reference TRBV5-1 and TRBJ1-1): KAGVTQTPRYLIKTRGQQVTLSCSPISGHRSVSWYQQTPGQGLQFLFEYFSETQRNKGNFPGRFSGRQFSNSRSEMNVSTLELGDSALYLCASSLASEDTEAFFGQGTRLTVV.

The CDR3 loop reads CASSLAAGGIRAEAFF. The CDR3 coding sequence is TGTGCCAGCAGCTTAGCGGCCGGAGGGATTCGCGCTGAAGCTTTCTTT. V and J are TRBV7-2 and TRBJ1-1; D is undetermined. CDR1 and CDR2 (germline): SGHTA, FQGNSA. The V end lost 0 bases, the J end lost 6 bases, and 17 bases lay between the germline ends. The CDR3 spans 16 residues.

J is TRBJ2-2 and V is TRBV9, with D perhaps TRBD2 (5 bases). Germline-derived CDR1 and CDR2 are SGDLS and YYNGEE. V shed 4 bases and J shed 3 bases, with 16 bases lying between them. The CDR3 totals 16 residues. The CDR3 here is CASSPHMPGYTGELFF. The CDR3 DNA follows: TGTGCCAGCAGCCCGCATATGCCGGGATACACCGGGGAGCTGTTTTTT.

The chain recombines TRBV7-9 with TRBJ2-3; tentative D call: TRBD1 (5 bases). The CDR3 length is 14 residues. V lost 5 bases and J lost 5, with 14 bases in between. Germline loops: CDR1 SEHNR, CDR2 FQNEAQ (reference sequence). This CDR3 is CASSPQGVRDTQYF. In nucleotides, the CDR3 is TGTGCCAGCAGCCCCCAGGGTGTTCGAGATACGCAGTATTTT.

The V and J genes are TRBV7-2 and TRBJ2-5; D gene ambiguous. This CDR3 is built from 13 residues. Trimming stripped 4 bases from V and 1 base from J, with 7 bases between. CDR1 and CDR2 from the germline V gene are SGHTA and FQGNSA. The CDR3 bases are TGTGCCAGCAGCTCCCTTAGCCAAGAGACCCAGTACTTC. It codes for CASSSLSQETQYF.

The chain recombines TRBV10-3 with TRBJ2-1, with a possible D match to TRBD2 (6 bases). Per germline, CDR1 ENHRY and CDR2 SYGVKD. This CDR3 is built from 13 residues. CDR3 residues: CATRDSTLGEQFF. The CDR3 coding sequence is TGTGCTACCCGGGACTCAACCCTTGGCGAGCAGTTCTTC.

The V call is TRBV5-1, the J call TRBJ1-2; TRBD1 aligns across 9 bases. The CDR3 loop spans 15 amino acids. Germline-derived CDR1 and CDR2 are SGHRS and YFSETQ. Germline trimming cut 0 bases from V and 2 bases from J; bases unmatched to any gene: 2. In DNA, the CDR3 is TGCGCCAGCAGCTTGGCAACAGGGGGCAACTATGGCTACACCTTC. Encoded protein: CASSLATGGNYGYTF. Supplemented by reference TRBV5-1 and TRBJ1-2, the full variable domain reads KAGVTQTPRYLIKTRGQQVTLSCSPISGHRSVSWYQQTPGQGLQFLFEYFSETQRNKGNFPGRFSGRQFSNSRSEMNVSTLELGDSALYLCASSLATGGNYGYTFGSGTRLTVV.